This T cell receptor beta chain was sequenced for a study of radiotherapy plus CTLA-4 blockade in lung cancer. Background on the study: Among patients, around 19% showed objective responses, and about 30% had disease control.

Study conclusions and caveats: Among blood TCR repertoires after radiotherapy plus ipilimumab, tumor-derived clones expanded. Reported findings show early blood T cell clone dynamics, with interferon-beta, best predicted response.

As to this clone: As yet, its antigen is unknown.

Lung cancer patients with chemo-refractory metastatic non-small-cell disease were given focal radiation plus CTLA-4 blockade with ipilimumab. Here immunoSEQ multiplex PCR was the method, and the copy in TCRdb shows in-frame clones only, minus some. This table holds 110,000 or so clones, nearly 80% found once. This TCR came from a human donor with non-small cell lung cancer who had a partial response to radiotherapy plus ipilimumab. The sequencing used peripheral blood, collected from a patient treated with radiotherapy plus ipilimumab.

Here the CDR3 DNA reads TGTGCCAGCAGCGCGGGCCCAAGGGAGACCCAGTACTTC. Translating gives CASSAGPRETQYF. The V call is TRBV7-6, the J call TRBJ2-5; maybe TRBD2 (5 bases). This CDR3 contains 13 residues. V was cut by 5 bases and J by 5 bases, with 12 bases left in between. In germline, CDR1 is SGHVS, CDR2 FNYEAQ.